This T cell receptor (beta chain) came from a study of TIL therapy for anti-PD-1-resistant metastatic lung cancer. The libraries were made with immunoSEQ v3. TCRdb's copy holds only in-frame clones and misses some; the assay was immunoSEQ multiplex PCR. Of more than 90,000 clones detected, less than 70% appear once; the ten largest clones hold 9.5% to 12%. Only one count was recorded for this clone. Its antigen is undetermined. Study conclusions and caveats: Many TIL product clones were absent from baseline tumor, suggesting clonal contraction.

The CDR3 covers 14 residues. V was pared by 4 bases and J by 3 bases, with 2 bases of the junction left unmatched. CDR1 LNHDA and CDR2 SQIVND come from the germline V gene (reference sequence). Time point indicated: pre-treatment sample, taken before nivolumab and TIL therapy. Most excised metastases sampled were pleural nodules or supraclavicular lymph nodes. Stage 4 NSCLC adults joined between late 2017 and 2020. The rearrangement links TRBV19 to TRBJ2-1, with 8 bases fitting TRBD2. Here the sequenced sample was tumor tissue, taken at baseline. The clonotype was recovered from a person aged 25-85 years with non-small cell lung cancer. The CDR3 here is CASSTREVYNEQFF. In nucleotides, the CDR3 is TGTGCCAGTAGTACGCGGGAGGTCTACAATGAGCAGTTCTTC.